A single sample gave rise to the 5 T cell receptor beta chains below, sequenced in a study of blood T cell repertoires in COVID-19. Only in-frame clones appear in the TCRdb table, and some are missing; sequencing was by immunoSEQ multiplex PCR. Of 75,000 to 100,000 clones listed, about 77% were seen once; the top ten hold roughly a tenth. The sample consisted of peripheral blood. The source is a woman of 80 years or more with acute or convalescent COVID-19.

The CDR3 protein is CASRLQGSYGYTF. In DNA form, the CDR3 reads TGTGCCAGCAGATTACAGGGTTCCTATGGCTACACCTTC. The chain has TRBV28 and TRBJ1-2, with TRBD1 as a possible D gene (6 bases). Germline V lookup: CDR1 MDHEN, CDR2 SYDVKM. Trimming stripped 6 bases from V and 4 bases from J, with 12 bases between. The CDR3 has 13 residues.

This clone was recorded a few times. The gene calls are TRBV30 and TRBJ1-2, with 11 bases identical to TRBD1. Trimming at V came to 7 bases and at J to 3 bases, leaving 4 bases not matched to a gene. Germline CDR1 and CDR2: GTSNPN and SVGIG (reference sequence). The CDR3 spans 13 residues. CDR3 bases: TGTGCCTCCGAGGACAGGGGGCACTATGGCTACACCTTC. It is translated as CASEDRGHYGYTF.

The V and J genes are TRBV5-4 and TRBJ2-2, with D possibly matching TRBD1 (6 bases). The V and J ends lost 6 bases and 8 bases respectively, with 17 bases between them. The CDR3 has 14 amino acids. CDR1 and CDR2 (germline): SGHNT, YYREEE (reference sequence). The CDR3 DNA is TGTGCCAGCACGAAAGTACAGGGTACGGGGGAGCTGTTTTTT. Its protein is CASTKVQGTGELFF.

The rearrangement uses TRBV6-1 and TRBJ2-3; possible D gene TRBD1, 6 bases. CDR3 length: 18 amino acids. Trimming cost V 1 base and J 2 bases, with 19 bases left between them. The germline V gene encodes CDR1 MNHNS and CDR2 SASEGT. The CDR3 loop is CASSEEAPRSGDTDTQYF. The CDR3 coding sequence is TGTGCCAGCAGTGAAGAGGCCCCGCGGTCAGGGGACACAGATACGCAGTATTTT.

The chain links TRBV9 to TRBJ2-2; the match to TRBD1 covers 9 bases. This CDR3 contains 14 residues. V dropped 3 bases and J dropped 7; count of bases not matched to a gene: 4. Germline V gene lookup returns CDR1 SGDLS and CDR2 YYNGEE. As DNA, the CDR3 is TGTGCCAGCAGCGCCACAGGGGGCATCGGGGAGCTGTTTTTT. Translation gives CASSATGGIGELFF.